This T cell receptor beta chain was profiled in a study of T cell responses to AZD1222 COVID-19 vaccine. CDR3 length equals 15 residues. The V gene's germline CDR1 is SGHDT and CDR2 YYEEEE. Trimming pared 1 base from V and 2 bases from J, leaving 10 bases between. Clones were read by immunoSEQ multiplex PCR, and TCRdb kept only the in-frame ones, dropping some. The repertoire consists of about 160,000 clones, with 70% to 90% occurring once and the leading ten covering 4.3%. This TCR was recovered from an adult who received the AZD1222 COVID-19 vaccine. The rearrangement links TRBV5-6 to TRBJ2-1; tentative D call: TRBD2 (5 bases). Sequencing was performed on peripheral blood, taken 28 days after the second AZD1222 dose. CDR3 coding DNA: TGTGCCAGCAGCTTGAGAGGGTCCCCCTACAATGAGCAGTTCTTC. It is translated as CASSLRGSPYNEQFF.